This T cell receptor beta chain is drawn from a study of T cells in Graves' hyperthyroidism and ophthalmopathy. Whole-study context: Peripheral blood was acquired at first diagnosis, ahead of any therapy whatsoever.

The V gene lost 2 bases and the J gene lost 0 bases, with 11 bases spanning the gap. This CDR3 is 15 amino acids long. CDR1 is WNHNN, CDR2 SYGVQD, per germline (reference sequence). This clonotype was seen many times. What was amplified from RNA transcripts were TCR beta CDR3 regions. The TCR CDR3 first-round RT-PCR relied on the HTBI primer set. TCRdb reanalysed the multiplex PCR reads using MiXCR and keeps one entry per CDR3 protein. The sample records 640,000 or so distinct CDR3 sequences, over 12% being singletons. The clonotype originates from a woman aged 40 to 55 with Graves' ophthalmopathy. V usage is TRBV10-1 and J usage is TRBJ2-7, with no clear D. The sequenced sample consisted of blood. CDR3 nucleotides: TGCGCCAGCAGTGAGGGTCGATCGAGCTCCTACGAGCAGTACTTC. It codes for CASSEGRSSSYEQYF.